The 25 T cell receptor beta chains reported below all come from one sample, sequenced in a study of cytomegalovirus exposure and HLA in healthy donors. 13 Jbeta primers and 60 Vbeta primers were used for the PCR. Libraries were prepared by immunoSEQ multiplex PCR; TCRdb keeps only in-frame clonotypes and omits some of them. The table records 250,000 to 350,000 clones, 72% of them present only once. Sequencing input: PBMCs. The origin of the receptors is a female donor in good health and CMV-seronegative.

The chain employs TRBV7-2 and TRBJ2-1; tentatively, D is TRBD2 (6 bases). V was cut by 1 base and J by 9 bases, with 13 bases left in between. The length of the CDR3 is 14 residues. Germline V gene data show CDR1 as SGHTA and CDR2 as FQGNSA. The CDR3 sequence: CASSLGRTNREQFF. In DNA, the CDR3 is TGTGCCAGCAGCTTAGGCCGGACTAACCGTGAGCAGTTCTTC.

Only a few counts were recorded for this clone. V and J are TRBV6-1 and TRBJ2-1; 11 bases fit TRBD2. With V trimmed by 2 bases and J by 6 bases, 6 bases remained unmatched. The germline CDR1 and CDR2 sequences are MNHNS and SASEGT. The CDR3 extends over 16 amino acids. The CDR3 region has the DNA TGTGCCAGCAGTGAATGGCCCCTAGCGGGAGGCAATGAGCAGTTCTTC. It yields the protein CASSEWPLAGGNEQFF.

Here the CDR3 reads CASSTSGDEQFF. CDR3 sequence (DNA): TGTGCCAGTAGTACATCAGGGGATGAGCAGTTCTTC. The chain has TRBV19 and TRBJ2-1, with D tentatively TRBD1 (6 bases). CDR3 length equals 12 residues. V shed 4 bases and J shed 8 bases, with 9 bases lying between them. Germline CDR1 LNHDA, CDR2 SQIVND (reference sequence). Using reference TRBV19 and TRBJ2-1 for the parts outside the CDR3, the full variable domain is DGGITQSPKYLFRKEGQNVTLSCEQNLNHDAMYWYRQDPGQGLRLIYYSQIVNDFQKGDIAEGYSVSREKKESFPLTVTSAQKNPTAFYLCASSTSGDEQFFGPGTRLTVL.

This clone was seen a few times. The rearrangement uses TRBV11-2 and TRBJ2-3; 10 bases are shared with TRBD2. V trimming: 2 bases; J trimming: 4 bases; junction bases outside the gene matches: 0. There are 14 residues in the CDR3. Germline-derived CDR1 and CDR2 are SGHAT and FQNNGV. The CDR3 here is CASSLLAGADTQYF. In DNA, the CDR3 is TGTGCCAGCAGCTTACTAGCGGGAGCAGATACGCAGTATTTT.

The chain carries TRBV7-6 and TRBJ2-1, with 13 bases matching TRBD2. The CDR3 runs 20 residues. V was clipped by 0 bases and J by 1 base; unmatched bases: 9. Germline-derived CDR1 and CDR2 are SGHVS and FNYEAQ. This CDR3 reads CASSLAKYGTSGISYNEQFF. The CDR3 DNA reads TGTGCCAGCAGCTTAGCGAAGTATGGGACTAGCGGGATTTCCTACAATGAGCAGTTCTTC.

The chain has TRBV9 and TRBJ1-3; the match to TRBD1 covers 7 bases. Germline V lookup: CDR1 SGDLS, CDR2 YYNGEE. The CDR3 is 16 amino acids. V lost 0 bases, J lost 0 bases, and 3 bases stayed unmatched. In nucleotides, the CDR3 is TGTGCCAGCAGCGTAGAAGGACAGGCCTCTGGAAACACCATATATTTT. Residues: CASSVEGQASGNTIYF. The whole variable domain, filled in from reference TRBV9 and TRBJ1-3, reads DSGVTQTPKHLITATGQRVTLRCSPRSGDLSVYWYQQSLDQGLQFLIQYYNGEERAKGNILERFSAQQFPDLHSELNLSSLELGDSALYFCASSVEGQASGNTIYFGEGSWLTVV.

This sequence joins TRBV5-1 and TRBJ2-1; 8 bases agree with TRBD2. Trimming took 4 bases from V and 3 from J; bases not matched to a gene: 12. Germline loops: CDR1 SGHRS, CDR2 YFSETQ. The CDR3 is 17 residues long. CDR3 sequence: CASSPWFLAGFYNEQFF. CDR3 sequence (DNA): TGCGCCAGCAGCCCCTGGTTTCTAGCGGGCTTCTACAATGAGCAGTTCTTC.

The chain carries TRBV7-9 and TRBJ2-1; TRBD2 matches 9 bases. Germline V gene sequence: CDR1 SEHNR, CDR2 FQNEAQ (reference sequence). This CDR3 contains 15 residues. The J segment lost 5 bases and the V segment lost 1 base, leaving 3 bases of the junction unmatched. CDR3 in amino acids: CASSLVASGNNEQFF. In DNA, the CDR3 is TGTGCCAGCAGCTTAGTCGCTAGCGGGAACAATGAGCAGTTCTTC.

The chain combines TRBV9 with TRBJ1-1, with D unresolved. CDR1 and CDR2 (germline): SGDLS, YYNGEE. The CDR3 length is 14 residues. Trimming cost V 0 bases and J 1 base, with 7 bases left between them. The CDR3 is CASSVGGKNTEAFF. CDR3 DNA sequence: TGTGCCAGCAGCGTAGGCGGTAAGAACACTGAAGCTTTCTTT.

The CDR3 DNA reads as TGTGCCAGCAGCTTGTCCGGGACAGGGACCTACGGCTACACCTTC. Translating gives CASSLSGTGTYGYTF. This chain joins TRBV5-4 and TRBJ1-2, with TRBD1 identical over 9 bases. Germline loops: CDR1 SGHNT, CDR2 YYREEE (reference sequence). This CDR3 region has 15 residues. After removal of 1 base from V and 8 bases from J, the junction contained 9 bases not matched to a gene.

The V call is TRBV4-1, the J call TRBJ2-3; 11 bases agree with TRBD2. V shed 6 bases, J shed 5 bases, and the junction held 10 bases outside the gene matches. This CDR3 has 16 residues. From germline, CDR1 is MGHRA and CDR2 YSYEKL. The chain's CDR3 is CASRPLAGERGDTQYF. CDR3 DNA: TGCGCCAGCAGACCACTAGCGGGAGAAAGGGGAGATACGCAGTATTTT.

The chain employs TRBV4-1 and TRBJ1-5; D not certain. The germline CDR1 and CDR2 sequences are MGHRA and YSYEKL. The CDR3 contains 15 residues. The ends were cut back, 2 bases at V and 0 bases at J, with 8 bases in the middle. CDR3 DNA sequence: TGCGCCAGCAGCCAACCCCCTTATAGCAATCAGCCCCAGCATTTT. Translation gives CASSQPPYSNQPQHF.

The genes are TRBV6-5 and TRBJ2-2; 8 nucleotides match TRBD1. This CDR3 has 16 amino acids. Germline CDR1 reads MNHEY; CDR2 reads SVGAGI. Unmatched junction bases numbered 8, after V lost 2 bases and J lost 6 bases. CDR3 nucleotides: TGTGCCAGCAGTTACGGCGGGACAGGAAGGGCCGGGGAGCTGTTTTTT. This gives the protein CASSYGGTGRAGELFF.

This chain links TRBV6-4 with TRBJ2-3; possible D gene TRBD2, 5 bases. This CDR3 comprises 15 residues. Germline CDR1 reads MRHNA; CDR2 reads SNTAGT. V lost 0 bases and J lost 3, with 10 bases in between. CDR3 in amino acids: CASSDSVSGTDTQYF. CDR3 in DNA: TGTGCCAGCAGTGACTCAGTTTCGGGGACAGATACGCAGTATTTT.

The V and J genes are TRBV15 and TRBJ2-7; 10 nucleotides line up with TRBD1. Germline V gene data show CDR1 as LNHNV and CDR2 as YYDKDF (reference sequence). Trimming at V came to 1 base and at J to 4 bases, leaving 16 bases not matched to a gene. The CDR3 is made up of 19 amino acids. The CDR3 loop is CATSRAGQGSSGINYEQYF. The CDR3 DNA reads TGTGCCACCAGCAGAGCGGGACAGGGGAGTAGCGGGATCAATTACGAGCAGTACTTC.

CDR3 in DNA: TGTGCCAGCAGTTTATCAACAGGGGAGCCTGGCGAGCAGTACTTC. Translating gives CASSLSTGEPGEQYF. The genes are TRBV27 and TRBJ2-7; 7 positions match TRBD1. J gave up 6 bases and V 0 bases, and 8 bases lay outside the gene matches. This CDR3 spans 15 amino acids. Germline V lookup: CDR1 MNHEY, CDR2 SMNVEV (reference sequence).

The rearrangement joins TRBV5-1 to TRBJ2-3; tentative D call: TRBD1 (6 bases). V lost 4 bases, J lost 3 bases, and 9 bases lay in between. The V gene's germline CDR1 is SGHRS and CDR2 YFSETQ. There are 13 residues in the CDR3. The CDR3: CASSIGQTDTQYF. The CDR3 DNA reads as TGCGCCAGCAGCATTGGACAGACAGATACGCAGTATTTT.

The V and J genes are TRBV7-9 and TRBJ2-7, with D uncertain. V shed 6 bases and J shed 0 bases, with 9 bases lying between them. The CDR3 is 13 residues long. The germline gives CDR1 SEHNR, CDR2 FQNEAQ (reference sequence). The CDR3 coding sequence is TGTGCCAGCAGATCATCTAGCTCCTACGAGCAGTACTTC. Its protein product is CASRSSSSYEQYF.

This clone came up a few times. The chain recombines TRBV2 with TRBJ2-7, with 7 bases identical to TRBD1. CDR3 size: 14 residues. Germline values: CDR1 SNHLY, CDR2 FYNNEI. V lost 4 bases and J lost 4; bases outside the gene matches: 7. CDR3 amino acids: CASSVPGQTYEQYF. The CDR3 DNA follows: TGTGCCAGCAGTGTACCGGGACAGACTTACGAGCAGTACTTC.

The V gene is TRBV18, the J gene TRBJ2-1; D is possibly TRBD2 (5 bases). CDR1 and CDR2 from the germline V gene are KGHSH and LQKENI. V lost 3 bases and J lost 8, with 20 bases in between. The CDR3 spans 16 residues. CDR3 in DNA: TGTGCCAGCTCACCTAGCCTGTACCCCGTGCGGGATGAGCAGTTCTTC. Residues: CASSPSLYPVRDEQFF.

This clone occurred once. The chain carries TRBV9 and TRBJ2-7; possible D gene TRBD2, 5 bases. Deletions cut 2 bases from V and 3 bases from J, with 9 bases between. The CDR3 consists of 13 residues. Germline CDR1 is SGDLS and CDR2 is YYNGEE. Here the CDR3 DNA reads TGTGCCAGCAGCGTTGACGGAGGCTACGAGCAGTACTTC. It codes for CASSVDGGYEQYF.

This clone was seen a handful of times. The rearrangement links TRBV19 to TRBJ2-5; 11 bases map to TRBD1. CDR3 length: 15 amino acids. Germline CDR1 LNHDA, CDR2 SQIVND (reference sequence). Trimming cost V 6 bases and J 3 bases; bases outside gene matches: 6. The CDR3, as DNA: TGTGCCAGTAGCCCCTGGGGACAGGGGGAAGAGACCCAGTACTTC. It specifies CASSPWGQGEETQYF.

This clone was seen more than once but under ten times. V is TRBV15 and J is TRBJ1-4; a weak D match, TRBD1 (5 bases). This CDR3 has 12 amino acids. Germline V gene data show CDR1 as LNHNV and CDR2 as YYDKDF (reference sequence). In DNA, the CDR3 is TGTGCAACCGGGCAGGGTAATGAAAAACTGTTTTTT. It yields the protein CATGQGNEKLFF.

The rearrangement links TRBV5-1 to TRBJ2-1; 8 bases agree with TRBD2. CDR1 and CDR2 from the germline V gene are SGHRS and YFSETQ. V gave up 0 bases and J gave up 2 bases; unmatched junction bases: 1. This CDR3 comprises 15 residues. The CDR3 DNA follows: TGCGCCAGCAGCTTGGCACTAGCGGCCTACAATGAGCAGTTCTTC. Protein: CASSLALAAYNEQFF.

The rearrangement uses TRBV7-6 and TRBJ2-1, with 12 bases that match TRBD2. Trimming took 2 bases from V and 8 from J; bases not matched to a gene: 4. The CDR3 contains 15 residues. In germline, CDR1 is SGHVS, CDR2 FNYEAQ. Written as DNA, the CDR3 is TGTGCCAGCAGCTTAAGGCTAGCGGGAGGGTATGAGCAGTTCTTC. Translation gives CASSLRLAGGYEQFF.